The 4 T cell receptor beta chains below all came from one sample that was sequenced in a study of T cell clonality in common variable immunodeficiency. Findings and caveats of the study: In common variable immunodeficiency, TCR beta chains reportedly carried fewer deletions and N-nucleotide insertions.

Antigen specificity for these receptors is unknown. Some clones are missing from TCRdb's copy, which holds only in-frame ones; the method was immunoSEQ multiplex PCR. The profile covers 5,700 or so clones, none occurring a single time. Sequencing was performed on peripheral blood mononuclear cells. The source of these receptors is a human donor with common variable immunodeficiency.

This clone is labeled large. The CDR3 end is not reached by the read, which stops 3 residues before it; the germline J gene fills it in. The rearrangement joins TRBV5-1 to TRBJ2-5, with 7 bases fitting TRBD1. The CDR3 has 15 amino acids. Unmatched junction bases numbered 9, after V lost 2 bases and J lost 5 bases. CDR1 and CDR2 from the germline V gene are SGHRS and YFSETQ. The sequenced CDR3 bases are TGCGCCAGCAGCTTTCAGGGGGTCGTTGGGGAGACC. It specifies CASSFQGVVGET. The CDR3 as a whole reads CASSFQGVVGETQYF.

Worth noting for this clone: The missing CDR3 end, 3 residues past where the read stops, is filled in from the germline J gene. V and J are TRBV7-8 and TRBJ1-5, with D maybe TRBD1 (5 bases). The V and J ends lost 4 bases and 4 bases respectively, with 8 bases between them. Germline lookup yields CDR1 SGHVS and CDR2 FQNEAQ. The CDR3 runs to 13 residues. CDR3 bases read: TGTGCCAGCAGCTACGACAGTAATCAGCCC. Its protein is CASSYDSNQP. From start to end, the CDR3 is CASSYDSNQPQHF.

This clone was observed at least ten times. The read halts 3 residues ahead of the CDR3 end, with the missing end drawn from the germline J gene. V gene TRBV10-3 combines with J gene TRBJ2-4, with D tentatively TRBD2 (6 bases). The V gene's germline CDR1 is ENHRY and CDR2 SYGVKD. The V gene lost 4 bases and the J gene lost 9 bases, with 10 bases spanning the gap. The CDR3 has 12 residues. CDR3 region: CAISAVGGIQYF. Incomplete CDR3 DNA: TGTGCCATCAGTGCAGTCGGGGGCATT.

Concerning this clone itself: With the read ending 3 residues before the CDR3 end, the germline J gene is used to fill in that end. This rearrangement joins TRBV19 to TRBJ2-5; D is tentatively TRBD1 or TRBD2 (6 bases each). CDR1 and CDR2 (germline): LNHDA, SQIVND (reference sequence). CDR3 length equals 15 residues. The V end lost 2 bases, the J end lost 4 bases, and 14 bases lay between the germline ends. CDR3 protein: CASSISQGGLETQYF. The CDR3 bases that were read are TGTGCCAGTAGTATATCACAGGGAGGACTAGAGACC.